The 3 T cell receptor beta chains in this list originate from one sample, sequenced in a study of blood T cell repertoires in COVID-19. Method: immunoSEQ multiplex PCR; TCRdb's copy keeps in-frame clones and lacks some. The sample holds about 88,000 clones, over 70% seen once. The sample taken for sequencing was peripheral blood. These receptor sequences come from an older man with acute or convalescent COVID-19.

The V and J genes are TRBV28 and TRBJ2-2; 8 bases are a match to TRBD1. The CDR3 has 15 residues. Per the germline V gene, CDR1 is MDHEN and CDR2 is SYDVKM. The trim removed 7 bases at V and 6 bases at J, leaving 10 bases unmatched. Here the CDR3 DNA reads TGTGCCAGCATTACCAGACAGGGGAGGCCCGGGGAGCTGTTTTTT. Amino acids: CASITRQGRPGELFF.

This sequence joins TRBV19 and TRBJ2-3; 9 nucleotides align to TRBD2. This CDR3 contains 16 residues. The junction had 12 bases not matched to a gene; V was cut back by 7 bases and J by 4 bases. CDR1 LNHDA and CDR2 SQIVND come from the germline V gene (reference sequence). CDR3 DNA sequence: TGTGCCAGTAATGGTAGGTCGGCTAGCGGGGCAGATACGCAGTATTTT. It encodes CASNGRSASGADTQYF.

This sequence joins TRBV7-3 and TRBJ1-1; D not resolved. Trimming took off 3 bases at V and 4 bases at J, with 12 bases between the two ends. Germline V lookup: CDR1 SGHTA, CDR2 FQGTGA. The CDR3 sequence is 14 residues long. The CDR3 sequence: CASSLTAAGTEAFF. The CDR3 DNA follows: TGTGCCAGCAGCTTGACCGCGGCGGGCACTGAAGCTTTCTTT. The whole variable domain, remainder taken from reference TRBV7-3 and TRBJ1-1, is GAGVSQTPSNKVTEKGKYVELRCDPISGHTALYWYRQSLGQGPEFLIYFQGTGAADDSGLPNDRFFAVRPEGSVSTLKIQRTERGDSAVYLCASSLTAAGTEAFFGQGTRLTVV.